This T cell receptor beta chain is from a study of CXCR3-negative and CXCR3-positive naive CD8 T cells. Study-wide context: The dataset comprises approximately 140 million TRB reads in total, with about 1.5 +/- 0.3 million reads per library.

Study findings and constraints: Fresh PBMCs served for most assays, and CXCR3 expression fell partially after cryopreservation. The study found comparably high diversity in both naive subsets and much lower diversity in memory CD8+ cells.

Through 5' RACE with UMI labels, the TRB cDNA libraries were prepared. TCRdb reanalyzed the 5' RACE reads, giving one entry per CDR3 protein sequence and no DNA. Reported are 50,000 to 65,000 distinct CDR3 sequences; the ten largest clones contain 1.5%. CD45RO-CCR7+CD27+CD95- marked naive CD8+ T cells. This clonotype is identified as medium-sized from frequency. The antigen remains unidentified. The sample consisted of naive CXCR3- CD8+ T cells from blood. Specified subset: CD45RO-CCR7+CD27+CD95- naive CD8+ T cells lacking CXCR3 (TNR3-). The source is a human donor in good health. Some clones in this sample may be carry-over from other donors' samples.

CDR3 protein: CASSQESRDRVTF. The chain recombines TRBV4-3 with TRBJ1-2. The germline CDR1 and CDR2 sequences are LGHNA and YSLEER. CDR3 length: 13 amino acids.